This T cell receptor beta chain comes out of a study of identical twins. General study findings and limits: Cord blood's abundant beta clonotypes had fewer insertions, unlike memory repertoires.

Points on this clonotype: The antigen is undetermined.

V was pared by 5 bases and J by 7 bases, with 18 bases of the junction left unmatched. The germline V gene encodes CDR1 DFQATT and CDR2 SNEGSKA (reference sequence). This CDR3 comprises 16 residues. MiXCR, applied by TCRdb to the 5' RACE reads, yields one record per CDR3 protein. Of 700,000 or so distinct CDR3 sequences in the sample, 21% were seen once. These data were also reused for a study on T cells expressing NK-cell markers. That source notes: The study sequenced eight donors, seven HCMV-seropositive and one seronegative. The HCMV specificity of the expanded NKG2C+ T cell clones stayed unresolved.

The chain has TRBV20-1 and TRBJ2-7; TRBD2 matches 9 bases. Material for sequencing was PBMCs. The TCR was taken from a woman younger than 30 in good health. CDR3 sequence: CSARRAFAGGPREQYF. In nucleotides, the CDR3 is TGCAGTGCTCGCCGCGCTTTTGCGGGAGGGCCGAGGGAGCAGTACTTC.